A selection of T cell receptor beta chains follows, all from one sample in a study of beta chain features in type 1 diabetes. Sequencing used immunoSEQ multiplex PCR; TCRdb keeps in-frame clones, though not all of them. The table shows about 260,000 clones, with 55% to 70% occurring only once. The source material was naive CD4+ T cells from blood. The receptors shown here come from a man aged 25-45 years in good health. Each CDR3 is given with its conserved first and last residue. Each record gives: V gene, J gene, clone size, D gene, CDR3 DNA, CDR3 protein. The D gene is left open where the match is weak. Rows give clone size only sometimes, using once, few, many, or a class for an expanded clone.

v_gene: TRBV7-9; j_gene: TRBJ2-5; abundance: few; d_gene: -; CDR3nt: TGTGCCAGCAGCTTAGATCCGGGATCGGAGACCCAGTACTTC; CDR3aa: CASSLDPGSETQYF
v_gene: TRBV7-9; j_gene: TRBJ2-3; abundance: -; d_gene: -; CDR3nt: TGTGCCAGCAGCTTGGGTAGCACAGATACGCAGTATTTT; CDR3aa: CASSLGSTDTQYF
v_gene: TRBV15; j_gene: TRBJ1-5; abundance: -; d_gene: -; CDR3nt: TGTGCCACCAGCAGAGATAATAGCAATCAGCCCCAGCATTTT; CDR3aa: CATSRDNSNQPQHF
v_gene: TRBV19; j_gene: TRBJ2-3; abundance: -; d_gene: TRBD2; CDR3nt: TGTGCCAGTAGTCGACTAGCGGGCCTAACAGATACGCAGTATTTT; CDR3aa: CASSRLAGLTDTQYF
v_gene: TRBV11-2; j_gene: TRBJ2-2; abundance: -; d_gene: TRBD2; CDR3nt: TGTGCCAGCAGCCTCTCTGGGAGGGACACCGGGGAGCTGTTTTTT; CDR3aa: CASSLSGRDTGELFF
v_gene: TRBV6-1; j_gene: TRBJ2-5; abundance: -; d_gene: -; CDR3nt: TGTGCCAGCAGGGGGGTGCCAGGCGAGACCCAGTACTTC; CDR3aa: CASRGVPGETQYF
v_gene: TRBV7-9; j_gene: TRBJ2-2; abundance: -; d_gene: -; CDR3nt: TGTGCCAGCAGCTCCGCGTACTCAAGCTTCACCGGGGAGCTGTTTTTT; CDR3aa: CASSSAYSSFTGELFF
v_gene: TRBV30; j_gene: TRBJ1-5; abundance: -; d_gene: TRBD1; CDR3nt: TGTGCCTGGAGTAAGACAGGGGGCTATCAGCCCCAGCATTTT; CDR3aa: CAWSKTGGYQPQHF
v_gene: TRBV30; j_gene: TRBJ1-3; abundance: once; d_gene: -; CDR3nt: TGTGCCTGGAGTGTTCTAGACACCATATATTTT; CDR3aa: CAWSVLDTIYF
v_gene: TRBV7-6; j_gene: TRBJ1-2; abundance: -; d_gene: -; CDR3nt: TGTGCCAGCAGCTTAGGGCAGGGTCTTGGCTACACCTTC; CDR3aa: CASSLGQGLGYTF
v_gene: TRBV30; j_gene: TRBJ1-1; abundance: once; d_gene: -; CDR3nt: TGTGCCTGGAGCCCGGGACTCCCGAACACTGAAGCTTTCTTT; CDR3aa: CAWSPGLPNTEAFF
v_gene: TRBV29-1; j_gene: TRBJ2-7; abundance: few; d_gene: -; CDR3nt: TGCAGCGTTGGGGAAGAGTGGGGCTACGAGCAGTACTTC; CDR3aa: CSVGEEWGYEQYF
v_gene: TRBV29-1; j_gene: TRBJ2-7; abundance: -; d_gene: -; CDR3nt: TGCAGCGTTGAAGATGCCTCCTACGAGCAGTACTTC; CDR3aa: CSVEDASYEQYF
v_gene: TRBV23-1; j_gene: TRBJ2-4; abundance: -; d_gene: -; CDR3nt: TGCGCCAGAAGCACGACAGGCGTAGCCAAAAACATTCAGTACTTC; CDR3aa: CARSTTGVAKNIQYF
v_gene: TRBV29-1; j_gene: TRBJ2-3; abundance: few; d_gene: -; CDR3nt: TGCAGCGTTTTGAGTGAAGATACGCAGTATTTT; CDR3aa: CSVLSEDTQYF
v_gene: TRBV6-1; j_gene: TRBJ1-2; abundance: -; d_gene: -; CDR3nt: TGTGCCAGCAAAACCGGCGACTATGGCTACACCTTC; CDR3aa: CASKTGDYGYTF
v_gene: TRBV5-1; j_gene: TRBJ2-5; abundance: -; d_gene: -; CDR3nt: TGCGCCAGCACGCAAACGGACTTTCGGGGGACCCAGTACTTC; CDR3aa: CASTQTDFRGTQYF
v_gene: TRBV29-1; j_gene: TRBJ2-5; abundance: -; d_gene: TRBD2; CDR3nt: TGCAGCGTTGTCACTAGCGGGGGGGCTTTTACGACCCAGTACTTC; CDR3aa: CSVVTSGGAFTTQYF
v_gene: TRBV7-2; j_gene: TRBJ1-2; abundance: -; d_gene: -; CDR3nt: TGTGCCAGCAGCCCTTCCGGGCTTGGCTACACCTTC; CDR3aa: CASSPSGLGYTF
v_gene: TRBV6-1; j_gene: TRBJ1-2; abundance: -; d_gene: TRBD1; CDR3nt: TGTGCCAGCAGTAGACAGGGGAACTATGGCTACACCTTC; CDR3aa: CASSRQGNYGYTF
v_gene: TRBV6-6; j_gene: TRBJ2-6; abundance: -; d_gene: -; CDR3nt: TGTGCCAGCTCGGGGCAGTCTTCCCCTGGGGCCAACGTCCTGACTTTC; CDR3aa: CASSGQSSPGANVLTF
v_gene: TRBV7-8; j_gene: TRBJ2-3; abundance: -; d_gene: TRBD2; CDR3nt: TGTGCCAGCGGGGTTGCGGGGGCAGATACGCAGTATTTT; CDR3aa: CASGVAGADTQYF
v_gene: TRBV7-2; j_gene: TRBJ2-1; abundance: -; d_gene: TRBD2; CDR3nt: TGTGCCAGCAGCTCCCTAGCGGGGATCTACAATGAGCAGTTCTTC; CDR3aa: CASSSLAGIYNEQFF
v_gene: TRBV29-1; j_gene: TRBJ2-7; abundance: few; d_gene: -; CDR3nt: TGCAGCGTTTCGACTGTGCTCTCCTACGAGCAGTACTTC; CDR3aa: CSVSTVLSYEQYF
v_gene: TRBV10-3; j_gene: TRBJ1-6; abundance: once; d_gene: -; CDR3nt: TGTGCCATCAGTGGGGAGGCGGCAACACGTTATAATTCACCCCTCCACTTT; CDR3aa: CAISGEAATRYNSPLHF
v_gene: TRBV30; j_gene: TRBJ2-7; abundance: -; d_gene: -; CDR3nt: TGTGCCTGGAGTTCGACCCCCTACGAGCAGTACTTC; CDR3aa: CAWSSTPYEQYF
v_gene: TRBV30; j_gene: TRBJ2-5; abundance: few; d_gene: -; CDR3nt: TGTGCCTGGACGGTGGGACACCAAGAGACCCAGTACTTC; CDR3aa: CAWTVGHQETQYF
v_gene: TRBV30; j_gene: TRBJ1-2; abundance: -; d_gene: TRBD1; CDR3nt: TGTGCCTGGAGTGTACGAAGGGTACAGGGGGCAAACTATGGCTACACCTTC; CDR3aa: CAWSVRRVQGANYGYTF
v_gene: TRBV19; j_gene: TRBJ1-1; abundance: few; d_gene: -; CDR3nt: TGTGCCAGTAGTATGTTGTACAGTCAGAACACTGAAGCTTTCTTT; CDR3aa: CASSMLYSQNTEAFF